One sample yielded the 11 T cell receptor beta chains listed below, sequenced in a study of blood T cell repertoires in COVID-19. Assay used: immunoSEQ multiplex PCR; TCRdb lists only in-frame clones, some missing. The sample lists 290,000 or so clones, approximately 85% occurring once. Source material: peripheral blood. The receptors shown here come from a man between 50 and 59 years old with active or convalescent COVID-19.

This chain joins TRBV19 and TRBJ1-2, with TRBD1 identical over 11 bases. V gave up 4 bases and J gave up 4 bases; unmatched junction bases: 11. CDR3 length equals 17 residues. CDR1 is LNHDA and CDR2 is SQIVND in the germline V gene (reference sequence). The chain's CDR3 is CASSTSGTGGGGYGYTF. As DNA, the CDR3 is TGTGCCAGTAGTACCTCCGGGACAGGGGGTGGAGGCTATGGCTACACCTTC.

The chain carries TRBV10-1 and TRBJ2-5; 7 nucleotides line up with TRBD2. CDR3 length equals 11 residues. The V and J ends lost 8 bases and 10 bases, in that order; junction bases with no gene match: 7. Germline CDR1 reads WNHNN; CDR2 reads SYGVQD (reference sequence). CDR3 DNA: TGCGCCAGCGGGGAGGGCAGGGTCCAGTACTTC. Translated: CASGEGRVQYF.

Only a few counts were recorded for this clone. The chain recombines TRBV6-5 with TRBJ1-3, with 7 bases identical to TRBD1. Germline CDR1 and CDR2: MNHEY and SVGAGI. V was clipped by 7 bases and J by 4 bases; unmatched bases: 7. CDR3 size: 14 residues. The CDR3 nucleotides are TGTGCCAGCACCCGAAAGACAGGGGGAAACACCATATATTTT. Translation gives CASTRKTGGNTIYF.

This chain joins TRBV19 and TRBJ1-2, with D perhaps TRBD1 (5 bases). This CDR3 has 13 residues. In germline, CDR1 is LNHDA, CDR2 SQIVND (reference sequence). Trimming stripped 5 bases from V and 5 bases from J, with 12 bases between. CDR3 residues: CASSHSRDYGYTF. CDR3 DNA sequence: TGTGCCAGTAGTCATAGCAGGGATTATGGCTACACCTTC.

The CDR3 sequence is CASSSGAAGGLGEQYF. In DNA, the CDR3 is TGTGCCAGTAGTTCGGGCGCGGCAGGGGGCTTGGGCGAGCAGTACTTC. V gene TRBV19 combines with J gene TRBJ2-7, with 8 bases matching TRBD1. The germline gives CDR1 LNHDA, CDR2 SQIVND (reference sequence). Trimming removed 5 bases from V and 6 bases from J; junction bases left unmatched: 15. The CDR3 is 16 amino acids.

V gene TRBV5-6 combines with J gene TRBJ2-1, with TRBD2 matching over 8 bases. The CDR3 has 17 residues. V shed 3 bases, J shed 3 bases, and the junction held 11 bases outside the gene matches. The germline V gene encodes CDR1 SGHDT and CDR2 YYEEEE. The CDR3 region has the DNA TGTGCCAGCAGCTCCTGGACTAGCAGTGGATTCTACAATGAGCAGTTCTTC. Amino acids: CASSSWTSSGFYNEQFF. Full variable domain (missing parts from reference TRBV5-6 and TRBJ2-1): DAGVTQSPTHLIKTRGQQVTLRCSPKSGHDTVSWYQQALGQGPQFIFQYYEEEERQRGNFPDRFSGHQFPNYSSELNVNALLLGDSALYLCASSSWTSSGFYNEQFFGPGTRLTVL.

The genes are TRBV11-2 and TRBJ2-7; a weak D match, TRBD2 (6 bases). V was shortened by 2 bases and J by 3 bases, with 14 bases between the two germline ends. From germline, CDR1 is SGHAT and CDR2 FQNNGV. The CDR3 is made up of 15 amino acids. The CDR3 protein is CASSLTGSSGYEQYF. The CDR3 DNA sequence: TGTGCCAGCAGCTTAACCGGGAGTAGCGGCTACGAGCAGTACTTC.

Notes on this clone: The sample contains more than one DNA sequence encoding this CDR3. CDR3 sequence: CASSSGQGENTEAFF. Written as DNA, the CDR3 is TGCGCCAGCAGCTCCGGACAGGGGGAGAACACTGAAGCTTTCTTT. This chain links TRBV5-1 with TRBJ1-1; 10 positions match TRBD1. From germline, CDR1 is SGHRS and CDR2 YFSETQ. Trimming removed 3 bases from V and 1 base from J; junction bases left unmatched: 3. The CDR3 has 15 amino acids.

The V gene is TRBV6-5, the J gene TRBJ2-5, with a weak D call TRBD2 (7 bases). V was trimmed by 8 bases and J by 5 bases, leaving 18 bases between them. Germline CDR1 MNHEY, CDR2 SVGAGI. The CDR3 is 14 residues long. The CDR3 loop reads CASAIGGRRETQYF. In DNA form, the CDR3 reads TGTGCCAGCGCCATCGGGGGGCGGCGGGAGACCCAGTACTTC.

This rearrangement joins TRBV5-5 to TRBJ1-2, with D maybe TRBD1 (6 bases). Trimming left V 4 bases short and J 4 bases short, with 11 bases between. Germline-derived CDR1 and CDR2 are SGHKS and YYEKEE (reference sequence). CDR3 length equals 13 residues. CDR3 in amino acids: CASSRDTIYGYTF. The CDR3 DNA is TGTGCCAGCAGCCGGGACACGATCTATGGCTACACCTTC.

The chain carries TRBV3-1 (or the pseudogene TRBV3-2) and TRBJ2-7, with 7 bases matching TRBD1. CDR3 length: 14 amino acids. Germline lookup yields CDR1 LGHDT and CDR2 YNNKEL (reference sequence). V was clipped by 1 base and J by 6 bases; unmatched bases: 6. CDR3 protein: CASSQAGQAGEQYF. CDR3 bases: TGTGCCAGCAGCCAAGCCGGACAGGCCGGCGAGCAGTACTTC.